This TCR beta chain was retrieved from a study of blood T cells in healthy people across ages. As for the study in general: When template switching was applied, about one barcoded beta molecule was captured per two T cells. Study-wide points: The fall in TCR beta diversity per million T cells was roughly linear with age.

Donors each provided ten milliliters of peripheral blood. On this clonotype itself: What it binds is not known.

This CDR3 is 14 amino acids long. It was with a sample-barcoded 5' primer and a J-beta primer mix that a second PCR of about 6 to 12 cycles was run. Each cDNA molecule, via a template-switch adaptor with 12 random nucleotides, was tagged. TCRdb re-analysed the 5' RACE reads in MiXCR, keeping a single row per CDR3 protein. The sample contains about a million distinct CDR3 sequences, around 54% of which appear only once. Sequencing was performed on blood. This sequence joins TRBV21-1 and TRBJ1-5. TRBV21-1 is a known pseudogene. The TCR originated in a woman aged 55-75 years in good health. The CDR3 region is CASSKRQMYQPQHF. CDR3 bases: TGTGCCAGCAGCAAGCGACAGATGTATCAGCCCCAGCATTTT.